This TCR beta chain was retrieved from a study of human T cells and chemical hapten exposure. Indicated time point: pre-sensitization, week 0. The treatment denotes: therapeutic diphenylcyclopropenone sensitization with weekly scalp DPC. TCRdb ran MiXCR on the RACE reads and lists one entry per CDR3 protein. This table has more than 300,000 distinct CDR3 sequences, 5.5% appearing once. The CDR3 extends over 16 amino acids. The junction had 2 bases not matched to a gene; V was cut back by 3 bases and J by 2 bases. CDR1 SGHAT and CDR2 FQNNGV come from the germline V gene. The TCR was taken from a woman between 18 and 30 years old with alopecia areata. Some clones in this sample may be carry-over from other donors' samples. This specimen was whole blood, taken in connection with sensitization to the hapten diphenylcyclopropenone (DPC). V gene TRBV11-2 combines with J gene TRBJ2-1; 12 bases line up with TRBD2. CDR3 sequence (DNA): TGTGCCAGCAGCTTGTGGACTAGCGGGGCCTACAATGAGCAGTTCTTC. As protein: CASSLWTSGAYNEQFF. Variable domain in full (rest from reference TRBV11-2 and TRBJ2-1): EAGVAQSPRYKIIEKRQSVAFWCNPISGHATLYWYQQILGQGPKLLIQFQNNGVVDDSQLPKDRFSAERLKGVDSTLKIQPAKLEDSAVYLCASSLWTSGAYNEQFFGPGTRLTVL.